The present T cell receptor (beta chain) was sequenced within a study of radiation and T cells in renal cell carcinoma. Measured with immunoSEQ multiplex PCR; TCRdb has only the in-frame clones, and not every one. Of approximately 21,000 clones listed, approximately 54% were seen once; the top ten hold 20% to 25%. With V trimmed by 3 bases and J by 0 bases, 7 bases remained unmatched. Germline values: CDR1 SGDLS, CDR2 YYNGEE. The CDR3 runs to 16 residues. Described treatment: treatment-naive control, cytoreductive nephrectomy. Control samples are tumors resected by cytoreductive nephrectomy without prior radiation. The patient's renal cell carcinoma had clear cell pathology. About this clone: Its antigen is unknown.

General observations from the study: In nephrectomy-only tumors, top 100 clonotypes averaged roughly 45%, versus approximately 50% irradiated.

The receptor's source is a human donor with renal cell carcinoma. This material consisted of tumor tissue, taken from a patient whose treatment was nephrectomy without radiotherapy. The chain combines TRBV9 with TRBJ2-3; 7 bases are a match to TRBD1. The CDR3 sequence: CASSEDRRISTDTQYF. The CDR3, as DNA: TGTGCCAGCAGCGAGGACAGGAGGATTAGCACAGATACGCAGTATTTT.